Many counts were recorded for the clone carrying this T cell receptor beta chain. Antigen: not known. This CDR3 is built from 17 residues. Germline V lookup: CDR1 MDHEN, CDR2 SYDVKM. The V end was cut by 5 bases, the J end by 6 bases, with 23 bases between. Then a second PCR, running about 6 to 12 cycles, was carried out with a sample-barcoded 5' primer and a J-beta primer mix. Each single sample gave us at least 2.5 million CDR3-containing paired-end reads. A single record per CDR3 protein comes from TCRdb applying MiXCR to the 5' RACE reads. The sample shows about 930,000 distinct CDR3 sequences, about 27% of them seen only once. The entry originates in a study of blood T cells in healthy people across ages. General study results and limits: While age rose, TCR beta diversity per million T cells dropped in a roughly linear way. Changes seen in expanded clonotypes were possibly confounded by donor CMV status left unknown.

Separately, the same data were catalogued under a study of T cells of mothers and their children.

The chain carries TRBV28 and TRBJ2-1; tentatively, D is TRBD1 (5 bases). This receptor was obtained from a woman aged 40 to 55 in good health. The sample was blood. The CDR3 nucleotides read TGTGCCAGCAGTACCGCAGGGCGAACCCCCCGCCCCAATGAGCAGTTCTTC. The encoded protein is CASSTAGRTPRPNEQFF.